The clone carrying this TCR beta chain occurred many times. The data were obtained in a study of T cells in Graves' hyperthyroidism and ophthalmopathy. About the research overall: The authors collected peripheral blood at initial diagnosis, before any treatment.

RNA transcripts were the template for amplifying TCR beta CDR3 regions. Carried out on the TCR CDR3, a first-round RT-PCR used the HTBI primer set. TCRdb recomputed calls from the multiplex PCR reads with MiXCR, one row per CDR3 protein. Of under 400,000 distinct CDR3 sequences listed, approximately 18% are singletons. Sequenced: blood. This clonotype was obtained from a woman aged 40 to 50 with Graves' ophthalmopathy.

CDR3 amino acids: CASSYSSKGNTEAFF. The CDR3 bases are TGTGCCAGCAGTTACTCGAGTAAGGGGAACACTGAAGCTTTCTTT. The V call is TRBV6-2 or TRBV6-3, the J call TRBJ1-1; D uncertain. Germline V gene lookup returns CDR1 MNHEY and CDR2 SVGEGT. The CDR3 sequence is 15 residues long. The germline V and J ends were trimmed by 0 bases and 1 base, with 9 bases remaining between them.